The 21 T cell receptor beta chains given below trace back to one sample, sequenced in a study of OX40 agonist ivuxolimab in advanced cancers. Only in-frame clones appear in the TCRdb table, and some are missing; sequencing was by immunoSEQ multiplex PCR. The sample holds some 78,000 clones; more than 85% are singletons and the top ten take around 0.94%. The material sequenced was CD4+ or CD8+ T cells sorted from blood, taken in a trial of the OX40 agonist ivuxolimab. The receptors shown here come from an adult with an advanced solid tumor such as melanoma, head and neck, liver or kidney cancer.

The chain employs TRBV11-1 and TRBJ2-7; 10 bases line up with TRBD1. Germline assignment: CDR1 SGHAT and CDR2 FQDESV (reference sequence). This CDR3 is built from 15 residues. After removal of 5 bases from V and 4 bases from J, the junction contained 8 bases not matched to a gene. DNA of the CDR3: TGTGCCAGCAGCCAAGCGACAGGGGGCGAGTACGAGCAGTACTTC. It specifies CASSQATGGEYEQYF.

This chain links TRBV7-3 with TRBJ2-3; a weak D match, TRBD2 (5 bases). Deletions cut 2 bases from V and 4 bases from J, with 13 bases between. Germline lookup yields CDR1 SGHTA and CDR2 FQGTGA. This CDR3 comprises 15 residues. The CDR3 DNA reads as TGTGCCAGCAGCTTATTAGGTCGGGGTCCAGATACGCAGTATTTT. As protein: CASSLLGRGPDTQYF. The whole variable domain, remainder taken from reference TRBV7-3 and TRBJ2-3, is GAGVSQTPSNKVTEKGKYVELRCDPISGHTALYWYRQSLGQGPEFLIYFQGTGAADDSGLPNDRFFAVRPEGSVSTLKIQRTERGDSAVYLCASSLLGRGPDTQYFGPGTRLTVL.

This rearrangement joins TRBV7-2 to TRBJ1-5; a possible D gene is TRBD1 (5 bases). Germline values: CDR1 SGHTA, CDR2 FQGNSA. This CDR3 comprises 15 residues. V lost 5 bases to trimming and J lost 2 bases, with 13 bases between them. The CDR3 reads CASSIRGGGNQPQHF. The CDR3, as DNA: TGTGCCAGCAGCATTAGGGGAGGTGGCAATCAGCCCCAGCATTTT.

The V and J genes are TRBV2 and TRBJ2-4, with D perhaps given as TRBD1 or TRBD2 (6 bases each). CDR1 is SNHLY and CDR2 is FYNNEI in the germline V gene. The CDR3 contains 12 residues. V lost 6 bases to trimming and J lost 8 bases, with 11 bases between them. In nucleotides, the CDR3 is TGTGCCAGCAGATCAGGGGAGGACATTCAGTACTTC. It specifies CASRSGEDIQYF.

This CDR3 reads CASSNPGGLDYSSGANVLTF. Written as DNA, the CDR3 is TGTGCCAGCAGTAACCCCGGAGGCTTAGATTACTCCTCTGGGGCCAACGTCCTGACTTTC. V and J are TRBV27 and TRBJ2-6; D is possibly TRBD2 (5 bases). Trimming removed 5 bases at V and 0 bases at J, with 23 bases between. The CDR3 is made up of 20 amino acids. Germline lookup yields CDR1 MNHEY and CDR2 SMNVEV (reference sequence).

This chain joins TRBV4-1 and TRBJ1-5; D is undetermined. CDR3 length equals 14 residues. Germline CDR1 MGHRA, CDR2 YSYEKL. Trimming took off 1 base at V and 1 base at J, with 5 bases between the two ends. The CDR3 loop reads CASSQGWSNQPQHF. The DNA for the CDR3 is TGCGCCAGCAGCCAAGGGTGGAGCAATCAGCCCCAGCATTTT.

The chain employs TRBV28 and TRBJ1-2; D ambiguous. Germline values: CDR1 MDHEN, CDR2 SYDVKM. This CDR3 comprises 14 residues. Between the trimmed V and J ends, which lost 7 bases and 2 bases, there was a span of 14 bases. This CDR3 reads CASTPGTGNYGYTF. The CDR3 DNA sequence: TGTGCCAGCACACCCGGCACGGGGAACTATGGCTACACCTTC.

This chain joins TRBV4-1 and TRBJ2-3; the D call may be TRBD1 or TRBD2 (5 bases each). The V gene's germline CDR1 is MGHRA and CDR2 YSYEKL. The CDR3 consists of 16 residues. Trimming removed 5 bases from V and 4 bases from J, with 19 bases in between. CDR3 in amino acids: CASSGAEGSVADTQYF. The CDR3 DNA is TGCGCCAGCAGCGGAGCAGAGGGGTCAGTTGCAGATACGCAGTATTTT.

The J gene is TRBJ2-2, the V gene TRBV5-1; D may correspond to TRBD1 or TRBD2 (5 bases each). The CDR3 covers 15 residues. CDR1 SGHRS and CDR2 YFSETQ come from the germline V gene. V was cut by 4 bases and J by 3 bases, with 13 bases left in between. The CDR3 is CASSPLGVDTGELFF. Written as DNA, the CDR3 is TGCGCCAGCAGCCCCCTGGGGGTTGACACCGGGGAGCTGTTTTTT.

V usage is TRBV5-1 and J usage is TRBJ2-7; D is perhaps TRBD2 (5 bases). Germline V lookup: CDR1 SGHRS, CDR2 YFSETQ. This CDR3 spans 14 amino acids. The V end lost 5 bases, the J end lost 0 bases, and 12 bases lay between the germline ends. CDR3: CASSPTGISYEQYF. CDR3 in DNA: TGCGCCAGCAGTCCCACCGGGATCTCCTACGAGCAGTACTTC.

This chain joins TRBV7-2 and TRBJ1-5, with 7 bases fitting TRBD1. V lost 8 bases and J lost 3; bases outside the gene matches: 10. CDR1 and CDR2 from the germline V gene are SGHTA and FQGNSA. CDR3 length: 15 amino acids. The chain's CDR3 is CASSQNTGANQPQHF. The CDR3 nucleotides are TGTGCCAGCTCCCAAAATACAGGGGCCAATCAGCCCCAGCATTTT.

CDR3: CASSSRSGTDTQYF. The CDR3 bases are TGTGCCAGCAGCTCTAGGTCTGGCACAGATACGCAGTATTTT. V and J are TRBV5-4 and TRBJ2-3; D not resolved. Trimming pared 3 bases from V and 1 base from J, leaving 9 bases between. The CDR3 runs 14 residues. Germline CDR1 reads SGHNT; CDR2 reads YYREEE (reference sequence).

The chain is built from TRBV10-3 and TRBJ2-5; a weak D match, TRBD2 (5 bases). The V gene lost 3 bases and the J gene lost 3 bases, with 8 bases spanning the gap. Germline V gene sequence: CDR1 ENHRY, CDR2 SYGVKD. CDR3 length: 13 amino acids. The CDR3: CAISEGREETQYF. The DNA of the CDR3 is TGTGCCATCAGTGAAGGGAGAGAAGAGACCCAGTACTTC.

The J gene is TRBJ2-5, the V gene TRBV4-2, with TRBD2 matching over 11 bases. The junction had 10 bases not matched to a gene; V was cut back by 5 bases and J by 2 bases. The length of the CDR3 is 17 residues. The germline V gene has CDR1 LGHNA and CDR2 YNFKEQ. The CDR3 DNA reads as TGTGCCAGCAGCGGGATAGCGGGGGGGCCGAAGCAAGAGACCCAGTACTTC. Its protein product is CASSGIAGGPKQETQYF.

The chain employs TRBV7-9 and TRBJ1-1; D unclear. Per germline, CDR1 SEHNR and CDR2 FQNEAQ (reference sequence). V lost 5 bases and J lost 8, with 12 bases in between. The CDR3 has 12 amino acids. CDR3 coding DNA: TGTGCCAGCAGCGTCCGGGCTGGCGAAGCTTTCTTT. This encodes CASSVRAGEAFF.

The chain carries TRBV6-6 and TRBJ1-1; 7 bases map to TRBD1. Looked up from germline, CDR1 is MNHNY and CDR2 is SVGAGI (reference sequence). The V segment lost 6 bases and the J segment 12 bases; nucleotides outside the gene matches: 7. The CDR3 is 11 amino acids. The CDR3 here is CASSPDRLPFF. CDR3 bases: TGTGCCAGCAGCCCGGACAGGTTGCCTTTCTTT.

The chain links TRBV13 to TRBJ2-6; D call uncertain. From germline, CDR1 is PRHDT and CDR2 FYEKMQ (reference sequence). The CDR3 extends over 15 amino acids. V gave up 2 bases and J gave up 4 bases, with 9 bases separating them. The CDR3, as DNA: TGTGCCAGCAGCTTATCTTCTTTCGGGGCCAACGTCCTGACTTTC. This gives the protein CASSLSSFGANVLTF.

The chain joins TRBV19 to TRBJ2-3; no clear D. Trimming took off 6 bases at V and 1 base at J, with 14 bases between the two ends. Germline V gives CDR1 LNHDA, CDR2 SQIVND (reference sequence). The CDR3 contains 15 residues. The CDR3 coding sequence is TGTGCCAGTAGCGATAGTGGGCATGGCACAGATACGCAGTATTTT. The encoded protein is CASSDSGHGTDTQYF.

The rearrangement joins TRBV4-1 to TRBJ2-1; D is ambiguous. The CDR3 is made up of 17 amino acids. V gave up 0 bases and J gave up 7 bases, with 19 bases separating them. Germline assignment: CDR1 MGHRA and CDR2 YSYEKL. DNA for the CDR3: TGCGCCAGCAGCCAAGATCCGCAAGCGACCTTCTTAAATGAGCAGTTCTTC. Protein sequence: CASSQDPQATFLNEQFF.

The rearrangement uses TRBV7-8 and TRBJ1-5, with TRBD1 as a possible D gene (5 bases). The CDR3 length is 16 residues. Trimming removed 4 bases from V and 0 bases from J, with 13 bases in between. CDR1 and CDR2 from the germline V gene are SGHVS and FQNEAQ. CDR3 nucleotides: TGTGCCAGCAGCTCCTGGGGCGGAAATAGCAATCAGCCCCAGCATTTT. It encodes CASSSWGGNSNQPQHF. Together with reference TRBV7-8 and TRBJ1-5, the CDR3 gives the full variable domain: GAGVSQSPRYKVAKRGQDVALRCDPISGHVSLFWYQQALGQGPEFLTYFQNEAQLDKSGLPSDRFFAERPEGSVSTLKIQRTQQEDSAVYLCASSSWGGNSNQPQHFGDGTRLSIL.

This rearrangement joins TRBV15 to TRBJ1-1, with 10 positions matching TRBD1. V was pared by 1 base and J by 6 bases, with 2 bases of the junction left unmatched. Germline lookup yields CDR1 LNHNV and CDR2 YYDKDF (reference sequence). The CDR3 runs to 14 residues. The CDR3, as DNA: TGTGCCACCAGCAGAGGGGGGACAGGGGCTGAAGCTTTCTTT. This sequence encodes CATSRGGTGAEAFF. The variable domain in full, completed from reference TRBV15 and TRBJ1-1, reads DAMVIQNPRYQVTQFGKPVTLSCSQTLNHNVMYWYQQKSSQAPKLLFHYYDKDFNNEADTPDNFQSRRPNTSFCFLDIRSPGLGDTAMYLCATSRGGTGAEAFFGQGTRLTVV.